The 21 T cell receptor beta chains given below trace back to one sample, sequenced in a study of shared clonotypes between healthy human individuals. Measured with immunoSEQ multiplex PCR; TCRdb has only the in-frame clones, and not every one. The table records a few million clones, 85% to 95% of them present only once. The specimen was naive CD4+ T cells sorted from blood. Specified subset: CD45RA+ positively selected. All receptors derive from a man aged 18 to 35 in good health.

The chain links TRBV9 to TRBJ1-3; D gene unclear. The CDR3 is 21 residues long. Germline values: CDR1 SGDLS, CDR2 YYNGEE. V lost 0 bases and J lost 0, with 25 bases in between. The CDR3 DNA sequence: TGTGCCAGCAGCGTAGGGGAAGGAGGTGAAACTATTATAAGCTCTGGAAACACCATATATTTT. It yields the protein CASSVGEGGETIISSGNTIYF.

The CDR3 bases are TGTGCCAGCAGCTTGGTCGCAGTAAGGGGCGGAAACACCATATATTTT. Amino acid sequence: CASSLVAVRGGNTIYF. The chain links TRBV5-5 to TRBJ1-3, with D possibly TRBD1 on 5 matching bases. The CDR3 has 16 residues. The V gene's germline CDR1 is SGHKS and CDR2 YYEKEE (reference sequence). V lost 0 bases to trimming and J lost 4 bases, with 14 bases between them. The whole variable domain, remainder taken from reference TRBV5-5 and TRBJ1-3, is DAGVTQSPTHLIKTRGQQVTLRCSPISGHKSVSWYQQVLGQGPQFIFQYYEKEERGRGNFPDRFSARQFPNYSSELNVNALLLGDSALYLCASSLVAVRGGNTIYFGEGSWLTVV.

This chain links TRBV7-2 with TRBJ2-7; no clear D. V was shortened by 3 bases and J by 0 bases, with 12 bases between the two germline ends. The CDR3 extends over 15 amino acids. Germline CDR1 is SGHTA and CDR2 is FQGNSA. The CDR3 DNA reads as TGTGCCAGCAGCTTGACCCTGACCACCTCCTACGAGCAGTACTTC. This codes for CASSLTLTTSYEQYF.

This clone occurred once. The genes are TRBV4-3 and TRBJ2-3, with D uncertain. The ends were cut back, 5 bases at V and 5 bases at J, with 11 bases in the middle. This CDR3 contains 13 residues. Germline values: CDR1 LGHNA, CDR2 YSLEER. This chain's CDR3 is CASSTNHRDTQYF. Written as DNA, the CDR3 is TGCGCCAGCAGCACCAACCACCGAGATACGCAGTATTTT.

The chain is built from TRBV19 and TRBJ1-1, with no clear D. The CDR3 consists of 11 residues. Trimming took 9 bases from V and 11 from J, leaving 16 bases between them. Germline CDR1 LNHDA, CDR2 SQIVND (reference sequence). CDR3 region: CASLGLAEAFF. The CDR3 region has the DNA TGTGCCAGCTTAGGACTGGCAGAGGCTTTCTTT.

As to this clone: This specimen includes other DNA sequences encoding the same CDR3. The rearrangement joins TRBV30 to TRBJ2-7, with D maybe TRBD2 (5 bases). Looked up from germline, CDR1 is GTSNPN and CDR2 is SVGIG (reference sequence). V was trimmed by 0 bases and J by 3 bases, leaving 9 bases between them. The CDR3 is 13 amino acids. In DNA, the CDR3 is TGTGCCTGGAGTGTACAAGGGAGCTACGAGCAGTACTTC. This translates into CAWSVQGSYEQYF.

The CDR3 region is CASSLATDGETQYF. As DNA, the CDR3 is TGTGCCAGCAGCTTAGCGACGGATGGAGAGACCCAGTACTTC. V usage is TRBV7-9 and J usage is TRBJ2-5; D unresolved. V dropped 0 bases and J dropped 4 bases, with 9 bases sitting between them. Germline CDR1 is SEHNR and CDR2 is FQNEAQ (reference sequence). This CDR3 has 14 residues.

For this clone: Other nucleotide sequences in the sample specify the same CDR3. This chain joins TRBV18 and TRBJ1-1; D remains ambiguous. Per the germline V gene, CDR1 is KGHSH and CDR2 is LQKENI. Trimming took off 2 bases at V and 3 bases at J, with 7 bases between the two ends. The CDR3 has 13 amino acids. In DNA form, the CDR3 reads TGTGCCAGCTCACCAGGGGTGGACACTGAAGCTTTCTTT. Translated, it gives CASSPGVDTEAFF. The full variable domain, rest sourced from reference TRBV18 and TRBJ1-1, is NAGVMQNPRHLVRRRGQEARLRCSPMKGHSHVYWYRQLPEEGLKFMVYLQKENIIDESGMPKERFSAEFPKEGPSILRIQQVVRGDSAAYFCASSPGVDTEAFFGQGTRLTVV.

This rearrangement joins TRBV27 to TRBJ2-2; D assignment may be TRBD1 or TRBD2 (5 bases each). This CDR3 contains 18 residues. Germline-derived CDR1 and CDR2 are MNHEY and SMNVEV (reference sequence). V was cut by 5 bases and J by 4 bases, with 23 bases left in between. The CDR3 loop reads CASSPRMVLGAGTGELFF. Here the CDR3 DNA reads TGTGCCAGCAGTCCTCGAATGGTGTTAGGGGCGGGCACCGGGGAGCTGTTTTTT.

The CDR3 coding sequence is TGTGCCTGGAGTGTAGGGGGGGCAAGCATTCAGTACTTC. Residues: CAWSVGGASIQYF. This sequence joins TRBV30 and TRBJ2-4; the D gene is possibly TRBD2 (7 bases). CDR3 length: 13 amino acids. The ends were cut back, 0 bases at V and 9 bases at J, with 12 bases in the middle. CDR1 and CDR2 from the germline V gene are GTSNPN and SVGIG (reference sequence).

The chain links TRBV30 to TRBJ2-5; D remains ambiguous. Trimming removed 0 bases from V and 4 bases from J, with 15 bases in between. The V gene's germline CDR1 is GTSNPN and CDR2 SVGIG (reference sequence). The CDR3 has 15 residues. This CDR3 is CAWSVRKMGGETQYF. DNA for the CDR3: TGTGCCTGGAGTGTACGCAAAATGGGTGGAGAGACCCAGTACTTC.

The chain employs TRBV28 and TRBJ1-5; no clear D. There are 11 residues in the CDR3. Trimming left V 2 bases short and J 8 bases short, with 4 bases between. CDR1 MDHEN and CDR2 SYDVKM come from the germline V gene. CDR3 in amino acids: CASSLGEPQHF. The CDR3 coding sequence is TGTGCCAGCAGTTTAGGAGAGCCCCAGCATTTT.

The gene calls are TRBV30 and TRBJ2-3; no reliable D call. CDR3 length: 12 amino acids. Germline V gives CDR1 GTSNPN, CDR2 SVGIG (reference sequence). V lost 4 bases to trimming and J lost 4 bases, with 9 bases between them. The CDR3 nucleotides are TGTGCCTGGAATGGATTTTCAGATACGCAGTATTTT. It codes for CAWNGFSDTQYF. The whole variable domain, filled in from reference TRBV30 and TRBJ2-3, reads SQTIHQWPATLVQPVGSPLSLECTVEGTSNPNLYWYRQAAGRGLQLLFYSVGIGQISSEVPQNLSASRPQDRQFILSSKKLLLSDSGFYLCAWNGFSDTQYFGPGTRLTVL.

In regard to this clone: Other DNA variants within this sample encode the same CDR3. This chain links TRBV2 with TRBJ1-5; D is uncertain. This CDR3 spans 13 amino acids. Germline-derived CDR1 and CDR2 are SNHLY and FYNNEI. Trimming cost V 5 bases and J 1 base, with 6 bases left between them. DNA of the CDR3: TGTGCCAGCAGTTCGGACAGCAATCAGCCCCAGCATTTT. Amino acid sequence: CASSSDSNQPQHF.

The chain combines TRBV7-3 with TRBJ1-2; D perhaps matches TRBD1 (5 bases). Germline V lookup: CDR1 SGHTA, CDR2 FQGTGA. V was clipped by 5 bases and J by 4 bases, with 14 bases between them. The CDR3 sequence is 14 residues long. As DNA, the CDR3 is TGTGCCAGCAGCATACAATCAGGGTCCTATGGCTACACCTTC. Its protein is CASSIQSGSYGYTF.

This clone has only a few counts. The same CDR3 also results from other DNA sequences found in this sample. The genes are TRBV27 and TRBJ1-5; D is unresolved. Looked up from germline, CDR1 is MNHEY and CDR2 is SMNVEV (reference sequence). The CDR3 is made up of 11 amino acids. V was clipped by 2 bases and J by 4 bases, with 0 bases between them. CDR3 protein: CASSLNQPQHF. Here the CDR3 DNA reads TGTGCCAGCAGTTTAAATCAGCCCCAGCATTTT.

The chain employs TRBV6-6 and TRBJ2-7, with a tentative D call TRBD1 (6 bases). Trimming pared 6 bases from V and 1 base from J, leaving 16 bases between. The CDR3 spans 15 residues. CDR1 and CDR2 (germline): MNHNY, SVGAGI (reference sequence). The CDR3 nucleotides are TGTGCCAGCAGCCCCTTCGGGACACCGTCCTACGAGCAGTACTTC. Protein sequence: CASSPFGTPSYEQYF.

The chain uses TRBV19 and TRBJ1-2; no definite D call. Trimming shortened V by 7 bases and J by 0 bases, and 6 bases separated the two germline ends. The CDR3 length is 12 residues. CDR1 is LNHDA, CDR2 SQIVND, per germline (reference sequence). The CDR3 coding sequence is TGTGCCAGTACCGGAGCTAACTATGGCTACACCTTC. Translating it yields CASTGANYGYTF.

This clone was counted a single time. J is TRBJ2-2 and V is TRBV10-3, with TRBD2 matching over 10 bases. The trim removed 6 bases at V and 4 bases at J, leaving 8 bases unmatched. This CDR3 has 16 amino acids. Germline values: CDR1 ENHRY, CDR2 SYGVKD. CDR3 sequence: CAISPTSSGGTGELFF. Written as DNA, the CDR3 is TGTGCCATCAGCCCTACTTCTAGCGGGGGCACCGGGGAGCTGTTTTTT.

The V and J genes are TRBV5-6 and TRBJ2-1, with no clear D. The CDR3 extends over 12 amino acids. V was cut by 5 bases and J by 0 bases, with 3 bases left in between. CDR1 is SGHDT and CDR2 is YYEEEE in the germline V gene. The CDR3 here is CASRGSYNEQFF. Written as DNA, the CDR3 is TGTGCCAGCAGGGGCTCCTACAATGAGCAGTTCTTC. Drawing the rest from reference TRBV5-6 and TRBJ2-1, the complete variable domain is DAGVTQSPTHLIKTRGQQVTLRCSPKSGHDTVSWYQQALGQGPQFIFQYYEEEERQRGNFPDRFSGHQFPNYSSELNVNALLLGDSALYLCASRGSYNEQFFGPGTRLTVL.

V is TRBV5-1 and J is TRBJ2-5, with D uncertain. The CDR3 has 14 residues. V lost 2 bases, J lost 5 bases, and 13 bases lay in between. Looked up from germline, CDR1 is SGHRS and CDR2 is YFSETQ. The CDR3 loop reads CASSFSVPEETQYF. Written as DNA, the CDR3 is TGCGCCAGCAGCTTCAGCGTACCGGAGGAGACCCAGTACTTC.